This T cell receptor beta chain was recovered during a study of T cells in Graves' hyperthyroidism and ophthalmopathy. This clonotype has just a few counts. This may be a read error: a much more frequent sequence differs by one nucleotide. RNA transcripts provided the source from which TCR beta CDR3 regions were amplified. HTBI primers drove first-round RT-PCR of the TCR CDR3. TCRdb passed the multiplex PCR reads through MiXCR, listing each CDR3 protein once. The repertoire holds more than 500,000 distinct CDR3 sequences, around 45% seen once, with over 15% in the top ten. Germline V gives CDR1 LNHNV, CDR2 YYDKDF (reference sequence). CDR3 size: 13 residues.

Specimen: peripheral blood or thyroid tissue (not recorded which). The sequence was obtained from an adult woman with Graves' disease, either hyperthyroidism or ophthalmopathy (not recorded which). The chain combines TRBV15 with TRBJ2-7; 10 positions agree with TRBD2. This CDR3 reads CATSPTSGYEQHF. The CDR3 DNA sequence: TGTGCCACCAGCCCGACTAGCGGGTACGAGCAGCACTTC.